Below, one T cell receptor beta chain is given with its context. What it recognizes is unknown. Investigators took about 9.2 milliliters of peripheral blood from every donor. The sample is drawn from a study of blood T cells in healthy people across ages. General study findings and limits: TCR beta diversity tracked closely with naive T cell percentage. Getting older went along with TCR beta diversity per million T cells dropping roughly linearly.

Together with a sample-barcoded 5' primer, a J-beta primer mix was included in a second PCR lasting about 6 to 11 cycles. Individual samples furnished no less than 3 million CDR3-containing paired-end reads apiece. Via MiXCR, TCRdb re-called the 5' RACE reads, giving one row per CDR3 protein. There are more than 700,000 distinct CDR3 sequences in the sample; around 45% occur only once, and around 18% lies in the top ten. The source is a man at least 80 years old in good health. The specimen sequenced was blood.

The CDR3 reads CAISDRAGESEQYF. The CDR3 coding sequence is TGTGCCATCAGTGACCGAGCGGGAGAATCCGAGCAGTACTTC. J is TRBJ2-7 and V is TRBV10-3; 8 bases fit TRBD2. The V gene end was trimmed by 3 bases and the J gene end by 6 bases; junction bases not matched to a gene: 7. CDR1 ENHRY and CDR2 SYGVKD come from the germline V gene. CDR3 length: 14 amino acids.